The clone carrying this T cell receptor (beta chain) was observed many times. This specimen comes from a study of Graves' ophthalmopathy and Graves' hyperthyroidism. Amplified TCR beta CDR3 regions were obtained using RNA transcripts as template. HTBI primers were used in a first-round RT-PCR, which preceded a second-round multiplex PCR. TCRdb processed the multiplex PCR reads anew with MiXCR; each CDR3 protein has one entry. Altogether about 220,000 distinct CDR3 sequences are present, roughly 21% being singletons, with the ten largest covering 35% to 55%. CDR1 is MNHEY and CDR2 is SMNVEV in the germline V gene (reference sequence). This CDR3 spans 11 amino acids. Trimming removed 5 bases at V and 7 bases at J, with 8 bases between.

The clonotype was recovered from a woman in her forties or fifties with Graves' ophthalmopathy. The specimen sequenced was peripheral blood. The chain is built from TRBV27 and TRBJ1-1; a weak D match, TRBD1 (6 bases). The CDR3: CASSRGSEAFF. In DNA form, the CDR3 reads TGTGCCAGCAGTAGGGGGAGTGAAGCTTTCTTT.